These 32 T cell receptor beta chains were sequenced from one sample in a study of memory CD4+ T cells and cytomegalovirus serostatus. The sort gate was single viable CD3+CD4+CD8-CD45RO+ cells for memory CD4+ T cells. Sequenced by immunoSEQ multiplex PCR; TCRdb stores in-frame clones only, minus some. The table shows about 75,000 clones, with just under 80% occurring only once. Material for sequencing was memory CD4+ T cells from blood. These receptors were taken from an adult in good health and CMV-seropositive.

The CDR3 sequence: CASSYSIGLNGYTF. The CDR3 DNA reads TGTGCCAGCAGTTACTCGATAGGGTTGAATGGCTACACCTTC. J is TRBJ1-2 and V is TRBV6-5; no clear D. The length of the CDR3 is 14 residues. The V and J ends lost 0 bases and 6 bases respectively, with 11 bases between them. Germline V gene lookup returns CDR1 MNHEY and CDR2 SVGAGI.

This chain uses TRBV10-3 with TRBJ2-3; the D gene is possibly TRBD2 (5 bases). The V and J ends lost 0 bases and 3 bases respectively, with 7 bases between them. The CDR3 contains 14 residues. Germline-derived CDR1 and CDR2 are ENHRY and SYGVKD. For the CDR3, the DNA is TGTGCCATCAGTGAGTCTCGGGATACAGATACGCAGTATTTT. The encoded protein is CAISESRDTDTQYF.

The chain links TRBV10-1 to TRBJ1-1; D is undetermined. Trimming cost V 6 bases and J 5 bases, with 16 bases left between them. Germline CDR1 and CDR2: WNHNN and SYGVQD (reference sequence). This CDR3 has 14 amino acids. The CDR3 reads CASSPSVGGTEAFF. The DNA for the CDR3 is TGCGCCAGCAGCCCCTCAGTAGGTGGTACTGAAGCTTTCTTT.

The chain has TRBV10-1 and TRBJ1-2, with D possibly being TRBD1 (5 bases). The germline gives CDR1 WNHNN, CDR2 SYGVQD (reference sequence). Trimming took off 2 bases at V and 3 bases at J, with 10 bases between the two ends. The CDR3 spans 14 residues. CDR3 sequence reads: CASSEQGYDYGYTF. The CDR3 coding sequence is TGCGCCAGCAGTGAGCAGGGATATGACTATGGCTACACCTTC.

The gene calls are TRBV30 and TRBJ2-1, with TRBD1 matching 9 bases. Looked up from germline, CDR1 is GTSNPN and CDR2 is SVGIG (reference sequence). V lost 3 bases to trimming and J lost 4 bases; unmatched junction nucleotides: 4. CDR3 length: 14 amino acids. CDR3 sequence reads: CAWRGDREYNEQFF. CDR3 sequence (DNA): TGTGCCTGGAGGGGGGACAGGGAATACAATGAGCAGTTCTTC.

The V gene is TRBV6-5, the J gene TRBJ1-1; D is uncertain. Germline V gene data show CDR1 as MNHEY and CDR2 as SVGAGI. CDR3 length equals 12 residues. Between the trimmed V and J ends, which lost 6 bases and 1 base, there was a span of 6 bases. DNA for the CDR3: TGTGCCAGCAGGAGGTGGAACACTGAAGCTTTCTTT. Translation: CASRRWNTEAFF.

The chain is built from TRBV29-1 and TRBJ1-1, with D unclear. CDR3 length: 13 amino acids. The V and J ends lost 4 bases and 1 base respectively, with 10 bases between them. Looked up from germline, CDR1 is SQVTM and CDR2 is ANQGSEA. The CDR3 DNA is TGCAGCGTTGCGGTCGGAGAGAACACTGAAGCTTTCTTT. Protein: CSVAVGENTEAFF.

This clone rates as medium-sized. The V gene is TRBV6-5, the J gene TRBJ1-4; D not certain. V gave up 7 bases and J gave up 2 bases, with 11 bases separating them. The length of the CDR3 is 14 residues. Looked up from germline, CDR1 is MNHEY and CDR2 is SVGAGI. Here the CDR3 DNA reads TGTGCCAGCAAGCCGGGATATACTAATGAAAAACTGTTTTTT. The encoded protein is CASKPGYTNEKLFF.

V and J are TRBV27 and TRBJ2-5, with no clear D. Trimming removed 0 bases at V and 2 bases at J, with 10 bases between. Germline values: CDR1 MNHEY, CDR2 SMNVEV (reference sequence). The CDR3 spans 15 residues. CDR3 region: CASSLSRLPQETQYF. The DNA of the CDR3 is TGTGCCAGCAGTTTATCGCGGCTACCTCAAGAGACCCAGTACTTC.

A few counts support this clone. V and J are TRBV10-3 and TRBJ2-5; 8 nucleotides align to TRBD1. The CDR3 covers 14 residues. V dropped 6 bases and J dropped 4; count of bases not matched to a gene: 7. Germline CDR1 is ENHRY and CDR2 is SYGVKD. CDR3 nucleotides: TGTGCCATCAGGGTTGACAGGGGATCAGAGACCCAGTACTTC. This sequence encodes CAIRVDRGSETQYF.

In this sample, this clone turned up a few times. This sequence joins TRBV2 and TRBJ1-1; no definite D call. Trimming left V 7 bases short and J 3 bases short, with 12 bases between. CDR1 SNHLY and CDR2 FYNNEI come from the germline V gene. The CDR3 has 13 residues. Here the CDR3 reads CASNAGLDTEAFF. CDR3 DNA: TGTGCCAGCAATGCGGGCCTGGACACTGAAGCTTTCTTT.

The CDR3 region has the DNA TGTGCCAGTAGTATTAATGGAGGGTCGGGCGAGCAGTACTTC. Protein: CASSINGGSGEQYF. J is TRBJ2-7 and V is TRBV19; a possible D gene is TRBD2 (6 bases). Trimming stripped 3 bases from V and 6 bases from J, with 15 bases between. The CDR3 consists of 14 residues. The germline CDR1 and CDR2 sequences are LNHDA and SQIVND (reference sequence).

The rearrangement uses TRBV7-9 and TRBJ2-2; D gene unclear. V lost 1 base and J lost 6, with 9 bases in between. Germline V CDR1 and CDR2: SEHNR, FQNEAQ (reference sequence). The CDR3 spans 14 residues. CDR3 sequence reads: CASSLGLASGELFF. CDR3 coding DNA: TGTGCCAGCAGCTTAGGACTGGCATCCGGGGAGCTGTTTTTT.

This clone was observed a single time. The V gene is TRBV2, the J gene TRBJ2-5; 10 nucleotides align to TRBD2. Trimming at V came to 6 bases and at J to 6 bases, leaving 7 bases not matched to a gene. Germline CDR1 is SNHLY and CDR2 is FYNNEI. This CDR3 region has 14 residues. This CDR3 reads CASRERAGGKTQYF. The CDR3 DNA follows: TGTGCCAGCAGGGAAAGAGCGGGGGGGAAGACCCAGTACTTC.

The chain carries TRBV9 and TRBJ2-1; 9 nucleotides match TRBD2. Losses at the gene ends were 0 bases for V and 9 bases for J; bases not matched to a gene: 7. Germline CDR1 is SGDLS and CDR2 is YYNGEE. The CDR3 totals 15 residues. The CDR3, as DNA: TGTGCCAGCAGCGTAGGGTTAGCGGGAGTTTCTGAGCAGTTCTTC. Translating gives CASSVGLAGVSEQFF.

CDR3 loop: CASSPGLAGDEQFF. The CDR3 bases are TGTGCCAGCAGCCCAGGACTAGCGGGAGATGAGCAGTTCTTC. The chain joins TRBV7-2 to TRBJ2-1; 13 nucleotides agree with TRBD2. V shed 5 bases, J shed 8 bases, and the junction held 3 bases outside the gene matches. Germline V gives CDR1 SGHTA, CDR2 FQGNSA. The CDR3 is made up of 14 amino acids.

This sequence joins TRBV11-2 and TRBJ1-2; 7 bases align to TRBD1. Per the germline V gene, CDR1 is SGHAT and CDR2 is FQNNGV. With V trimmed by 4 bases and J by 4 bases, 15 bases remained unmatched. This CDR3 contains 17 residues. CDR3 nucleotide sequence: TGTGCCAGCAGCTCAACGTTCGTGGGACAGCCATTCTATGGCTACACCTTC. Translated, it gives CASSSTFVGQPFYGYTF. The whole variable domain, remainder taken from reference TRBV11-2 and TRBJ1-2, is EAGVAQSPRYKIIEKRQSVAFWCNPISGHATLYWYQQILGQGPKLLIQFQNNGVVDDSQLPKDRFSAERLKGVDSTLKIQPAKLEDSAVYLCASSSTFVGQPFYGYTFGSGTRLTVV.

This chain links TRBV15 with TRBJ1-2; TRBD1 is a possible D gene (5 bases). CDR1 is LNHNV and CDR2 is YYDKDF in the germline V gene (reference sequence). The CDR3 is made up of 17 amino acids. V lost 0 bases and J lost 3, with 17 bases in between. The CDR3 bases are TGTGCCACCAGCAGAGACGGGGGGTGGAGGGAATACTATGGCTACACCTTC. This translates into CATSRDGGWREYYGYTF.

The chain uses TRBV21-1 and TRBJ1-5. TRBV21-1 is designated a pseudogene. The CDR3 length is 14 residues. The CDR3 bases are TGTGCCAGCAGGCAACCGGGAGCCAATCAGCCCCAGCATTTT. It is translated as CASRQPGANQPQHF.

This clone was recorded once. CDR3 sequence reads: CSASPSGRGSGNTIYF. CDR3 sequence (DNA): TGCAGCGCCTCACCCAGTGGAAGAGGCAGTGGAAACACCATATATTTT. The rearrangement links TRBV29-1 to TRBJ1-3; no reliable D call. CDR3 length equals 16 residues. V was pared by 7 bases and J by 3 bases, with 22 bases between. Germline loops: CDR1 SQVTM, CDR2 ANQGSEA.

The chain recombines TRBV7-6 with TRBJ1-2, with 11 nucleotides matching TRBD1. The germline CDR1 and CDR2 sequences are SGHVS and FNYEAQ. V was pared by 3 bases and J by 7 bases, with 13 bases of the junction left unmatched. The CDR3 is 17 amino acids. The CDR3 sequence is CASSLRPLDRGRGGYTF. CDR3 sequence (DNA): TGTGCCAGCAGCTTGCGCCCTCTGGACAGGGGGCGGGGTGGCTACACCTTC.

This chain uses TRBV30 with TRBJ1-2, with no clear D. Trimming cost V 1 base and J 7 bases, with 25 bases left between them. Germline loops: CDR1 GTSNPN, CDR2 SVGIG (reference sequence). This CDR3 spans 17 amino acids. Here the CDR3 reads CAWSASTSGLLSSGYTF. The CDR3 nucleotides are TGTGCCTGGAGTGCCAGTACATCGGGCCTACTCTCCTCTGGCTACACCTTC.

The gene calls are TRBV7-2 and TRBJ1-2; TRBD1 might be the D (6 bases). Per germline, CDR1 SGHTA and CDR2 FQGNSA. With 8 bases removed from V and 2 bases from J, the gap between germline ends came to 15 bases. CDR3 size: 14 residues. Here the CDR3 reads CASSFVGQNYGYTF. Here the CDR3 DNA reads TGTGCCAGCTCTTTTGTTGGACAGAACTATGGCTACACCTTC.

The chain employs TRBV7-9 and TRBJ1-6; 8 nucleotides line up with TRBD1. V lost 5 bases and J lost 10; bases outside the gene matches: 16. CDR3 length: 17 amino acids. Germline V CDR1 and CDR2: SEHNR, FQNEAQ (reference sequence). The CDR3 nucleotides are TGTGCCAGCAGCCTAAGAGGACAGGGAATTTGGGGATCACCCCTCCACTTT. As protein: CASSLRGQGIWGSPLHF.

The sample holds a few counts of this clone. The rearrangement joins TRBV19 to TRBJ2-3; 7 nucleotides match TRBD2. Germline CDR1 is LNHDA and CDR2 is SQIVND (reference sequence). V lost 3 bases and J lost 3; bases outside the gene matches: 3. The CDR3 runs to 14 residues. CDR3 protein: CASSMRLATDTQYF. Written as DNA, the CDR3 is TGTGCCAGTAGTATGAGACTAGCAACAGATACGCAGTATTTT.

This clone was counted a few times. The chain couples TRBV18 to TRBJ2-3, with 12 nucleotides matching TRBD1. J lost 5 bases, V lost 4 bases, and 7 bases had no gene match. The CDR3 runs 16 residues. CDR1 is KGHSH, CDR2 LQKENI, per germline. CDR3 loop: CASSQPGQGAVDTQYF. The CDR3 DNA is TGTGCCAGCTCACAACCGGGACAGGGGGCGGTAGATACGCAGTATTTT.

The J gene is TRBJ1-2, the V gene TRBV30; TRBD1 agrees at 10 bases. Unmatched junction bases numbered 6, after V lost 2 bases and J lost 3 bases. Looked up from germline, CDR1 is GTSNPN and CDR2 is SVGIG (reference sequence). The CDR3 is 15 amino acids. CDR3 region: CAWSSGQGSHYGYTF. CDR3 DNA sequence: TGTGCCTGGAGTTCGGGACAGGGGAGTCACTATGGCTACACCTTC. Variable domain in full (rest from reference TRBV30 and TRBJ1-2): SQTIHQWPATLVQPVGSPLSLECTVEGTSNPNLYWYRQAAGRGLQLLFYSVGIGQISSEVPQNLSASRPQDRQFILSSKKLLLSDSGFYLCAWSSGQGSHYGYTFGSGTRLTVV.

The J gene is TRBJ2-3, the V gene TRBV5-4; D gene ambiguous. The CDR3 extends over 16 amino acids. Per germline, CDR1 SGHNT and CDR2 YYREEE (reference sequence). V lost 0 bases, J lost 2 bases, and 13 bases lay in between. The CDR3 DNA sequence: TGTGCCAGCAGCTTGGCCAAGGGCCTTACCACAGATACGCAGTATTTT. As protein: CASSLAKGLTTDTQYF.

This clone was counted a few times. The chain uses TRBV25-1 and TRBJ1-2; D is possibly TRBD1 (5 bases). The CDR3 has 12 residues. The ends were cut back, 5 bases at V and 6 bases at J, with 10 bases in the middle. Germline values: CDR1 MGHDK, CDR2 SYGVNS. CDR3 residues: CASSIQGNGYTF. As DNA, the CDR3 is TGTGCCAGCAGTATCCAGGGCAATGGCTACACCTTC.

The CDR3 protein is CASSPTSGETQYF. The CDR3, as DNA: TGTGCCAGCTCACCCACTAGCGGGGAGACCCAGTACTTC. The gene calls are TRBV18 and TRBJ2-5, with 9 bases identical to TRBD2. Germline CDR1 is KGHSH and CDR2 is LQKENI. The CDR3 extends over 13 amino acids. Unmatched junction bases numbered 1, after V lost 3 bases and J lost 5 bases.

In this sample, this clone turned up a few times. A read error may account for a junction end that differs from germline. The gene calls are TRBV19 and TRBJ1-5, with 8 positions matching TRBD1. Germline CDR1 is LNHDA and CDR2 is SQIVND (reference sequence). The CDR3 totals 15 residues. The CDR3 nucleotides read TGTGCCAGTAGTCTAGACAGGGGAGGGAATCAGCCCCAGCATTTT. Protein product: CASSLDRGGNQPQHF.

The rearrangement uses TRBV29-1 and TRBJ2-3, with 9 positions matching TRBD2. The V and J ends lost 8 bases and 6 bases, in that order; junction bases with no gene match: 9. This CDR3 spans 13 amino acids. Germline lookup yields CDR1 SQVTM and CDR2 ANQGSEA. The CDR3 reads CSTSSGSGDTQYF. CDR3 coding DNA: TGCAGCACTAGTAGCGGGAGTGGTGATACGCAGTATTTT.